These 30 T cell receptor beta chains came from one sample sequenced in a study of blood T cell repertoires in COVID-19. The assay was immunoSEQ multiplex PCR, and TCRdb's table has in-frame clones only and misses some. The data show roughly 200,000 clones, roughly 90% seen once. Sequenced material: PBMCs or T cells enriched from blood (not recorded which). These receptors all stem from a woman between 45 and 65 years old in a cohort exposed to, infected with or recovered from COVID-19 (not recorded which).

This chain links TRBV11-2 with TRBJ1-2; D possibly corresponds to TRBD1 (5 bases). Germline CDR1 SGHAT, CDR2 FQNNGV. CDR3 length: 14 amino acids. V dropped 2 bases and J dropped 2 bases, with 9 bases sitting between them. The CDR3 DNA follows: TGTGCCAGCAGCTTATCCGCAGGGAACTATGGCTACACCTTC. The encoded protein is CASSLSAGNYGYTF.

This rearrangement joins TRBV4-1 to TRBJ2-7; D is possibly TRBD1 (6 bases). Germline CDR1 MGHRA, CDR2 YSYEKL. The CDR3 is made up of 14 amino acids. V gave up 3 bases and J gave up 3 bases, with 12 bases separating them. Written as DNA, the CDR3 is TGCGCCAGCAGCCAGCACAGGGTGGGCTACGAGCAGTACTTC. Amino acids: CASSQHRVGYEQYF.

This clone has a single count. This chain connects TRBV5-4 to TRBJ2-7, with TRBD2 matching 7 bases. J was trimmed by 2 bases and V by 0 bases; bases with no gene match: 14. The CDR3 extends over 18 amino acids. Per germline, CDR1 SGHNT and CDR2 YYREEE (reference sequence). As DNA, the CDR3 is TGTGCCAGCAGCTTGGGGCGGGGGACTGACCCGTTTACCTACGAGCAGTACTTC. This gives the protein CASSLGRGTDPFTYEQYF. Full variable domain (outside the CDR3, taken from reference TRBV5-4 and TRBJ2-7): ETGVTQSPTHLIKTRGQQVTLRCSSQSGHNTVSWYQQALGQGPQFIFQYYREEENGRGNFPPRFSGLQFPNYSSELNVNALELDDSALYLCASSLGRGTDPFTYEQYFGPGTRLTVT.

The genes are TRBV2 and TRBJ2-7, with D maybe TRBD2 (7 bases). V lost 7 bases, J lost 4 bases, and 17 bases lay in between. The CDR3 runs to 14 residues. The germline V gene has CDR1 SNHLY and CDR2 FYNNEI. This CDR3 reads CASKFEGGLYEQYF. As DNA, the CDR3 is TGTGCCAGCAAATTTGAGGGGGGGCTATACGAGCAGTACTTC.

The chain couples TRBV2 to TRBJ1-5; D perhaps matches TRBD1 (6 bases). The CDR3 is 15 amino acids. CDR1 SNHLY and CDR2 FYNNEI come from the germline V gene. With 8 bases removed from V and 0 bases from J, the gap between germline ends came to 14 bases. The CDR3 loop is CASFQGGHSNQPQHF. CDR3 bases: TGTGCCAGCTTTCAAGGGGGACATAGCAATCAGCCCCAGCATTTT.

This rearrangement joins TRBV28 to TRBJ2-5, with 15 bases aligning to TRBD2. The CDR3 length is 16 residues. With V trimmed by 5 bases and J by 5 bases, 6 bases remained unmatched. CDR1 and CDR2 (germline): MDHEN, SYDVKM. The CDR3: CASSVLGTSGGETQYF. The CDR3 DNA reads TGTGCCAGCAGTGTCCTTGGGACTAGCGGGGGGGAGACCCAGTACTTC.

The chain couples TRBV9 to TRBJ1-2; D perhaps matches TRBD1 (5 bases). Trimming removed 1 base at V and 4 bases at J, with 11 bases between. This CDR3 comprises 14 residues. Germline loops: CDR1 SGDLS, CDR2 YYNGEE. Here the CDR3 DNA reads TGTGCCAGCAGCGTAAGGGAGGGACCCTATGGCTACACCTTC. Protein product: CASSVREGPYGYTF. Full variable domain (outside the CDR3, taken from reference TRBV9 and TRBJ1-2): DSGVTQTPKHLITATGQRVTLRCSPRSGDLSVYWYQQSLDQGLQFLIQYYNGEERAKGNILERFSAQQFPDLHSELNLSSLELGDSALYFCASSVREGPYGYTFGSGTRLTVV.

The V call is TRBV11-2, the J call TRBJ2-5; the match to TRBD2 covers 9 bases. Germline assignment: CDR1 SGHAT and CDR2 FQNNGV. The V segment lost 4 bases and the J segment 5 bases; nucleotides outside the gene matches: 17. The CDR3 length is 18 residues. This CDR3 is CASSSPGGGGELLETQYF. In DNA form, the CDR3 reads TGTGCCAGCAGCTCCCCCGGGGGCGGGGGGGAACTTTTGGAGACCCAGTACTTC.

This clone was detected only a few times. V is TRBV24-1 and J is TRBJ2-1; TRBD1 might be the D (5 bases). This CDR3 is built from 13 residues. Per the germline V gene, CDR1 is KGHDR and CDR2 is SFDVKD. Trimming shortened V by 7 bases and J by 8 bases, and 14 bases separated the two germline ends. The CDR3 bases are TGTGCCACCAGAGCGCAGGGTTGGGATGAGCAGTTCTTC. Its protein is CATRAQGWDEQFF.

This chain joins TRBV30 and TRBJ2-1; 8 nucleotides match TRBD2. The CDR3 loop spans 13 amino acids. Germline CDR1 GTSNPN, CDR2 SVGIG (reference sequence). V shed 1 base, J shed 9 bases, and the junction held 5 bases outside the gene matches. Here the CDR3 reads CAWSGGAGVEQFF. In nucleotides, the CDR3 is TGTGCCTGGAGTGGCGGAGCGGGGGTTGAGCAGTTCTTC. Full variable domain (missing parts from reference TRBV30 and TRBJ2-1): SQTIHQWPATLVQPVGSPLSLECTVEGTSNPNLYWYRQAAGRGLQLLFYSVGIGQISSEVPQNLSASRPQDRQFILSSKKLLLSDSGFYLCAWSGGAGVEQFFGPGTRLTVL.

The V gene is TRBV10-3, the J gene TRBJ1-6, with 8 bases identical to TRBD1. The CDR3 covers 16 residues. V lost 2 bases, J lost 7 bases, and 7 bases stayed unmatched. Germline values: CDR1 ENHRY, CDR2 SYGVKD. The CDR3 is CAISERAGGLNSPLHF. The CDR3, as DNA: TGTGCCATCAGTGAGCGGGCAGGGGGCCTCAATTCACCCCTCCACTTT.

The gene calls are TRBV19 and TRBJ1-5; 9 bases match TRBD1. The germline gives CDR1 LNHDA, CDR2 SQIVND (reference sequence). V lost 6 bases to trimming and J lost 4 bases; unmatched junction nucleotides: 10. The CDR3 runs 16 residues. CDR3 DNA sequence: TGTGCCAGTAGACGTAGTACCGGGACAGGGAATCAGCCCCAGCATTTT. This encodes CASRRSTGTGNQPQHF. Supplemented by reference TRBV19 and TRBJ1-5, the full variable domain reads DGGITQSPKYLFRKEGQNVTLSCEQNLNHDAMYWYRQDPGQGLRLIYYSQIVNDFQKGDIAEGYSVSREKKESFPLTVTSAQKNPTAFYLCASRRSTGTGNQPQHFGDGTRLSIL.

This chain uses TRBV25-1 with TRBJ2-7; D gene ambiguous. Germline V lookup: CDR1 MGHDK, CDR2 SYGVNS. Trimming took 5 bases from V and 3 from J, leaving 5 bases between them. The CDR3 extends over 11 amino acids. The DNA for the CDR3 is TGTGCCAGCAGTACCTACTACGAGCAGTACTTC. Encoded protein: CASSTYYEQYF.

The chain couples TRBV7-9 to TRBJ2-1, with D tentatively TRBD2 (5 bases). Germline CDR1 is SEHNR and CDR2 is FQNEAQ (reference sequence). Trimming shortened V by 4 bases and J by 2 bases, and 12 bases separated the two germline ends. The CDR3 loop spans 15 amino acids. CDR3 region: CASSSEWTAYNEQFF. The CDR3 DNA sequence: TGTGCCAGCAGCTCGGAGTGGACTGCCTACAATGAGCAGTTCTTC.

The gene calls are TRBV6-2 or TRBV6-3 and TRBJ1-1; D not certain. Germline V CDR1 and CDR2: MNHEY, SVGEGT. The CDR3 sequence is 13 residues long. The V and J ends lost 2 bases and 6 bases respectively, with 10 bases between them. CDR3: CASSYMGRAEAFF. In DNA form, the CDR3 reads TGTGCCAGCAGTTACATGGGGAGAGCTGAAGCTTTCTTT.

The J gene is TRBJ1-2, the V gene TRBV30; D is possibly TRBD1 (5 bases). The CDR3 contains 12 residues. V lost 0 bases and J 10 bases, leaving 12 bases between the germline ends. The V gene's germline CDR1 is GTSNPN and CDR2 SVGIG (reference sequence). The CDR3 sequence: CAWSVNGGAYTF. CDR3 in DNA: TGTGCCTGGAGTGTAAATGGTGGGGCCTACACCTTC.

This chain links TRBV7-2 with TRBJ2-3; no clear D. This CDR3 has 14 amino acids. The germline V gene has CDR1 SGHTA and CDR2 FQGNSA. V dropped 1 base and J dropped 4 bases, with 9 bases sitting between them. The CDR3 coding sequence is TGTGCCAGCAGCTTAGGGGCCCCCCCAGATACGCAGTATTTT. This codes for CASSLGAPPDTQYF.

This chain links TRBV6-2 or TRBV6-3 with TRBJ1-2, with 9 bases matching TRBD1. Germline V lookup: CDR1 MNHEY, CDR2 SVGEGT. J gave up 5 bases and V 4 bases, and 5 bases lay outside the gene matches. There are 14 residues in the CDR3. The CDR3 nucleotides read TGTGCCAGCAGTTTAGCCGGGACAGGGTATGGCTACACCTTC. Translating it yields CASSLAGTGYGYTF.

The chain's CDR3 is CSASRQGGDEQYF. CDR3 DNA: TGCAGTGCTAGTCGACAGGGGGGCGACGAGCAGTACTTC. The J gene is TRBJ2-7, the V gene TRBV20-1; 9 bases line up with TRBD1. V shed 3 bases and J 5 bases; nucleotides not matched to a gene: 5. Germline assignment: CDR1 DFQATT and CDR2 SNEGSKA (reference sequence). The CDR3 totals 13 residues.

The chain combines TRBV7-3 with TRBJ2-5, with TRBD2 matching over 9 bases. V dropped 6 bases and J dropped 1; count of bases not matched to a gene: 3. The CDR3 extends over 14 amino acids. Germline V gene sequence: CDR1 SGHTA, CDR2 FQGTGA. CDR3 DNA: TGTGCCAGCAGTTTTAGCGGGGGCCAAGAGACCCAGTACTTC. It is translated as CASSFSGGQETQYF.

This clone was counted a single time. The chain links TRBV11-2 to TRBJ2-2, with 9 bases fitting TRBD1. Germline V gives CDR1 SGHAT, CDR2 FQNNGV. Trimming removed 6 bases from V and 1 base from J; junction bases left unmatched: 6. This CDR3 has 16 amino acids. The CDR3 sequence: CASRRPGQGNTGELFF. The CDR3 bases are TGTGCCAGCAGGAGACCGGGACAGGGGAACACCGGGGAGCTGTTTTTT.

The chain couples TRBV19 to TRBJ2-5; 9 positions match TRBD1. From germline, CDR1 is LNHDA and CDR2 SQIVND (reference sequence). The CDR3 runs 14 residues. The trim removed 5 bases at V and 4 bases at J, leaving 5 bases unmatched. CDR3 nucleotides: TGTGCCAGTAGTGCGGGACAGGGTGGAGAGACCCAGTACTTC. Translated: CASSAGQGGETQYF.

J is TRBJ2-7 and V is TRBV4-3, with D unresolved. Per the germline V gene, CDR1 is LGHNA and CDR2 is YSLEER. The CDR3 contains 15 residues. V was clipped by 0 bases and J by 5 bases, with 14 bases between them. CDR3 nucleotide sequence: TGCGCCAGCAGCCAAGATAGCCAGCGAAAGGACGAGCAGTACTTC. Translation gives CASSQDSQRKDEQYF.

The rearrangement uses TRBV29-1 and TRBJ1-2, with D unclear. The V and J ends lost 5 bases and 3 bases respectively, with 16 bases between them. The germline gives CDR1 SQVTM, CDR2 ANQGSEA. The CDR3 covers 14 residues. This CDR3 is CSVRRAYTDYGYTF. CDR3 in DNA: TGCAGCGTTAGGAGGGCCTATACAGACTATGGCTACACCTTC.

The chain has TRBV7-2 and TRBJ2-7, with a possible D match to TRBD1 (5 bases). From germline, CDR1 is SGHTA and CDR2 FQGNSA. The CDR3 loop spans 15 amino acids. V lost 0 bases, J lost 3 bases, and 12 bases lay in between. CDR3 sequence reads: CASSLALTGYYEQYF. CDR3 DNA sequence: TGTGCCAGCAGCTTAGCGTTAACAGGTTACTACGAGCAGTACTTC. Full variable domain (rest looked up from reference TRBV7-2 and TRBJ2-7): GAGVSQSPSNKVTEKGKDVELRCDPISGHTALYWYRQSLGQGLEFLIYFQGNSAPDKSGLPSDRFSAERTGGSVSTLTIQRTQQEDSAVYLCASSLALTGYYEQYFGPGTRLTVT.

The chain uses TRBV28 and TRBJ2-1; TRBD1 agrees at 8 bases. This CDR3 has 16 residues. CDR1 MDHEN and CDR2 SYDVKM come from the germline V gene. J gave up 8 bases and V 6 bases, and 15 bases lay outside the gene matches. In nucleotides, the CDR3 is TGTGCCAGCAGAAAAGTTGGCGGACAGGGTATCGATGAGCAGTTCTTC. Its translation: CASRKVGGQGIDEQFF. Together with reference TRBV28 and TRBJ2-1, the CDR3 gives the full variable domain: DVKVTQSSRYLVKRTGEKVFLECVQDMDHENMFWYRQDPGLGLRLIYFSYDVKMKEKGDIPEGYSVSREKKERFSLILESASTNQTSMYLCASRKVGGQGIDEQFFGPGTRLTVL.

The rearrangement uses TRBV30 and TRBJ2-3, with TRBD1 matching over 9 bases. This CDR3 has 15 residues. Germline V lookup: CDR1 GTSNPN, CDR2 SVGIG (reference sequence). The CDR3 reads CVLRGQGTSTDTQYF. The CDR3 nucleotides read TGTGTCCTTCGGGGACAGGGTACTAGCACAGATACGCAGTATTTT.

The V and J genes are TRBV6-2 or TRBV6-3 and TRBJ1-2, with D uncertain. Trimming took 6 bases from V and 4 from J, leaving 24 bases between them. The CDR3 is 17 amino acids. Germline CDR1 MNHEY, CDR2 SVGEGT. Written as DNA, the CDR3 is TGTGCCAGCAGCCGACCTTCGAGCGACGGGAGGTCCTATGGCTACACCTTC. Translation: CASSRPSSDGRSYGYTF.

The chain recombines TRBV7-3 with TRBJ2-5, with 8 bases matching TRBD2. Germline V lookup: CDR1 SGHTA, CDR2 FQGTGA. V gave up 5 bases and J gave up 5 bases; unmatched junction bases: 7. This CDR3 is 14 amino acids long. CDR3 coding DNA: TGTGCCAGCAGCCCCGGGGGGGGCCGGGAGACCCAGTACTTC. Translated, it gives CASSPGGGRETQYF.

This clone was seen once. Written as DNA, the CDR3 is TGTGCCAGCAGGATTGAGGACTCCTATAATTCACCCCTCCACTTT. Protein product: CASRIEDSYNSPLHF. The V call is TRBV28, the J call TRBJ1-6, with D hard to call. Germline V gene sequence: CDR1 MDHEN, CDR2 SYDVKM. The CDR3 is 15 residues long. V was trimmed by 6 bases and J by 0 bases, leaving 9 bases between them.